Listed here are 16 T cell receptor beta chains from one sample, sequenced in a study of T cells in Graves' hyperthyroidism and ophthalmopathy. RNA transcripts yielded amplified TCR beta CDR3 regions. First-round RT-PCR of the TCR CDR3 relied on the HTBI primer set. TCRdb ran MiXCR on the multiplex PCR reads and lists one entry per CDR3 protein. The data contain approximately 560,000 distinct CDR3 sequences, around 45% of them seen just once; the ten biggest clones take up just under 8.5%. Sequencing was carried out using peripheral blood or thyroid tissue (not recorded which). Receptor source: a young woman with Graves' hyperthyroidism.

This clonotype was counted a few times. As DNA, the CDR3 is TGTGCCACCAGTGATGCGGGACAGGTTCGAGCTTTCTTT. This codes for CATSDAGQVRAFF. V usage is TRBV24-1 and J usage is TRBJ1-1; 8 bases agree with TRBD1. The CDR3 contains 13 residues. Unmatched junction bases numbered 6, after V lost 3 bases and J lost 10 bases. Germline CDR1 KGHDR, CDR2 SFDVKD.

This clonotype was counted only a few times. The chain carries TRBV6-6 and TRBJ2-5; 8 nucleotides match TRBD2. This CDR3 has 14 amino acids. CDR1 and CDR2 (germline): MNHNY, SVGAGI (reference sequence). With V trimmed by 6 bases and J by 1 base, 4 bases remained unmatched. The CDR3 sequence is CASSPGTSQETQYF. CDR3 sequence (DNA): TGTGCCAGCAGCCCGGGGACTAGCCAAGAGACCCAGTACTTC.

Concerning this clonotype: Given a much more abundant clone one base away, this may be a read error. The J gene is TRBJ1-2, the V gene TRBV19; no clear D gene. The germline CDR1 and CDR2 sequences are LNHDA and SQIVND (reference sequence). This CDR3 has 12 amino acids. DNA for the CDR3: TGTGCCAGTGGTTCCGGTTTCAATGGCTACTCCTTC. Protein sequence: CASGSGFNGYSF.

The chain couples TRBV20-1 to TRBJ2-5, with TRBD1 as a possible D gene (6 bases). V was trimmed by 5 bases and J by 1 base, leaving 14 bases between them. The V gene's germline CDR1 is DFQATT and CDR2 SNEGSKA (reference sequence). CDR3 length: 14 amino acids. CDR3 sequence (DNA): TGCAGTGCTTTCTTACAGGGTAGCCAAGAGACCCAGTACTTC. Protein product: CSAFLQGSQETQYF.

The chain employs TRBV20-1 and TRBJ2-2; 10 bases are a match to TRBD2. Germline CDR1 DFQATT, CDR2 SNEGSKA (reference sequence). V trimming: 5 bases; J trimming: 1 base; junction bases outside the gene matches: 1. The CDR3 covers 14 residues. The CDR3 DNA follows: TGCAGTGCTTGGACTAGCGGGAACACCGGGGAGCTGTTTTTT. Translated: CSAWTSGNTGELFF.

Points on this clonotype: The junction departs from germline at one end; a sequencing error may be responsible. The chain employs TRBV7-6 and TRBJ2-7; weak D call: TRBD2 (6 bases). This CDR3 has 9 residues. Germline V gene sequence: CDR1 SGHVS, CDR2 FNYEAQ. The CDR3: CASSPERDF. CDR3 bases: TGTGCCAGCAGCCCCGAGCGGGACTTC.

The V and J genes are TRBV2 and TRBJ1-4; 7 nucleotides match TRBD1. The CDR3 length is 13 residues. The germline CDR1 and CDR2 sequences are SNHLY and FYNNEI. The V and J ends lost 6 bases and 6 bases, in that order; junction bases with no gene match: 4. CDR3 loop: CASRWGTDEKLFF. CDR3 DNA: TGTGCCAGCAGATGGGGGACAGATGAAAAACTGTTTTTT.

The V call is TRBV2, the J call TRBJ2-7; 8 bases are a match to TRBD2. The closer fit of TRBJ2-1 to the DNA end suggests the J call may be wrong. CDR1 is SNHLY and CDR2 is FYNNEI in the germline V gene. The CDR3 sequence is 13 residues long. The CDR3 DNA sequence: TGTGCCAGCAGAACTAGCGGAACAGGAGAGCAGTTCTTC. Translation gives CASRTSGTGEQFF.

The chain carries TRBV10-3 and TRBJ1-1; D perhaps matches TRBD1 (6 bases). Germline V lookup: CDR1 ENHRY, CDR2 SYGVKD. This CDR3 contains 13 residues. V was pared by 10 bases and J by 0 bases, with 12 bases between. In DNA, the CDR3 is TGTGCCAGCTTGGGGGCTATGAACACTGAAGCTTTCTTT. This gives the protein CASLGAMNTEAFF.

The rearrangement joins TRBV24-1 to TRBJ2-7; no clear D gene. The germline V and J ends were trimmed by 9 bases and 0 bases, with 11 bases remaining between them. The germline gives CDR1 KGHDR, CDR2 SFDVKD. This CDR3 spans 13 amino acids. The CDR3 region is CATADSGSYEQYF. As DNA, the CDR3 is TGTGCCACCGCCGACTCGGGCTCCTACGAGCAGTACTTC.

This clonotype was detected many times. The chain combines TRBV7-9 with TRBJ1-3; D remains ambiguous. Trimming removed 2 bases at V and 7 bases at J, with 3 bases between. From germline, CDR1 is SEHNR and CDR2 FQNEAQ (reference sequence). The CDR3 totals 11 residues. CDR3 nucleotide sequence: TGTGCCAGCAGCTTAATCAACACCATATATTTT. This encodes CASSLINTIYF. The entire variable domain, with the rest obtained from reference TRBV7-9 and TRBJ1-3, is as follows: DTGVSQNPRHKITKRGQNVTFRCDPISEHNRLYWYRQTLGQGPEFLTYFQNEAQLEKSRLLSDRFSAERPKGSFSTLEIQRTEQGDSAMYLCASSLINTIYFGEGSWLTVV.

The chain links TRBV15 to TRBJ2-1; 7 bases align to TRBD2. This CDR3 is built from 13 residues. V dropped 2 bases and J dropped 5; count of bases not matched to a gene: 0. Germline lookup yields CDR1 LNHNV and CDR2 YYDKDF (reference sequence). In nucleotides, the CDR3 is TGTGCCACCAGCAGACTAGCGGACAATGAGCAGTTCTTC. It translates to CATSRLADNEQFF.

J is TRBJ1-4 and V is TRBV20-1; tentatively, D is TRBD1 (5 bases). The CDR3 spans 19 residues. V was trimmed by 1 base and J by 6 bases, leaving 27 bases between them. Germline CDR1 and CDR2: DFQATT and SNEGSKA (reference sequence). CDR3 protein: CSARGANAPEQIRDEKLFF. In nucleotides, the CDR3 is TGCAGTGCTAGAGGGGCGAATGCTCCCGAGCAGATCAGGGATGAAAAACTGTTTTTT.

CDR3 nucleotide sequence: TGTGCCAGCAGCTTAGGGCGGTCAGGGCGCACTGAAGCTTTCTTT. Translated, it gives CASSLGRSGRTEAFF. The genes are TRBV7-9 and TRBJ1-1; weak D call: TRBD1 (5 bases). The CDR3 consists of 15 residues. Germline loops: CDR1 SEHNR, CDR2 FQNEAQ (reference sequence). Deletions cut 1 base from V and 4 bases from J, with 13 bases between.

J is TRBJ2-5 and V is TRBV15; 7 bases are shared with TRBD2. Germline CDR1 LNHNV, CDR2 YYDKDF (reference sequence). After removal of 3 bases from V and 4 bases from J, the junction contained 8 bases not matched to a gene. The CDR3 is 15 residues long. The CDR3: CATSRGDGLGETQYF. The CDR3, as DNA: TGTGCCACCAGCAGGGGAGACGGACTAGGAGAGACCCAGTACTTC.

Turning to this clonotype: A single base separates this from a much larger clone, so it may be a read error. The chain has TRBV20-1 and TRBJ1-1; TRBD1 is a possible D gene (6 bases). The germline gives CDR1 DFQATT, CDR2 SNEGSKA (reference sequence). The CDR3 loop spans 15 amino acids. The CDR3 loop reads CSARASRTVNTGAFF. DNA for the CDR3: TGCAGTGCTAGAGCATCGCGGACAGTGAACACTGGAGCTTTCTTT.